This T cell receptor (beta chain) was captured by sequencing in a study of T cells in Graves' hyperthyroidism and ophthalmopathy. This clonotype was recorded at least ten times. The TCR beta CDR3 regions underwent amplification using RNA transcripts as the source. The HTBI primer set was used in a first-round RT-PCR of the TCR CDR3. In TCRdb, the multiplex PCR reads were re-called with MiXCR into one record per CDR3 protein. The data show around 300,000 distinct CDR3 sequences, approximately 13% seen once. Germline-derived CDR1 and CDR2 are ENHRY and SYGVKD. This CDR3 has 12 residues. Trimming took 5 bases from V and 5 from J, leaving 9 bases between them.

The source material was blood. The TCR originated in a woman in her thirties or forties with Graves' hyperthyroidism. The rearrangement joins TRBV10-3 to TRBJ2-5, with a weak D call TRBD2 (5 bases). CDR3 DNA sequence: TGTGCCATCAGTACGAGAGGGGAGACCCAGTACTTC. Translating it yields CAISTRGETQYF.